The 28 T cell receptor beta chains below come from one sample, sequenced in a study of blood T cell repertoires in COVID-19. TCRdb keeps only in-frame clones here, not all; method: immunoSEQ multiplex PCR. The table shows roughly 200,000 clones, with about 85% occurring only once. Material: peripheral blood. Receptors originate from a woman aged 35 to 49 with COVID-19, enrolled during active disease.

CDR3 sequence: CASSWVGTSRFTDTQYF. Here the CDR3 DNA reads TGCGCCAGCAGCTGGGTGGGGACTAGCAGATTCACAGATACGCAGTATTTT. The chain is built from TRBV5-1 and TRBJ2-3; the match to TRBD2 covers 9 bases. This CDR3 is built from 17 residues. Per the germline V gene, CDR1 is SGHRS and CDR2 is YFSETQ. With 3 bases clipped from V and 2 bases from J, the junction kept 10 bases outside the gene matches.

The gene calls are TRBV18 and TRBJ2-5; perhaps TRBD1 as D (6 bases). Germline values: CDR1 KGHSH, CDR2 LQKENI. With 3 bases removed from V and 5 bases from J, the gap between germline ends came to 19 bases. CDR3 size: 16 residues. This CDR3 is CASSPLPNRDVETQYF. CDR3 bases: TGTGCCAGCTCACCCCTCCCCAACAGGGATGTGGAGACCCAGTACTTC.

V gene TRBV5-1 combines with J gene TRBJ1-1, with 7 bases that match TRBD1. The V gene end was trimmed by 7 bases and the J gene end by 10 bases; junction bases not matched to a gene: 13. Germline CDR1 and CDR2: SGHRS and YFSETQ. This CDR3 is 13 amino acids long. CDR3 DNA sequence: TGCGCCAGCTATAGGACCGCCGGGACAGCAGCTTTCTTT. Its translation: CASYRTAGTAAFF. The complete variable domain, with remaining parts taken from reference TRBV5-1 and TRBJ1-1, reads KAGVTQTPRYLIKTRGQQVTLSCSPISGHRSVSWYQQTPGQGLQFLFEYFSETQRNKGNFPGRFSGRQFSNSRSEMNVSTLELGDSALYLCASYRTAGTAAFFGQGTRLTVV.

This chain uses TRBV19 with TRBJ2-1, with 9 bases identical to TRBD2. The CDR3 is 15 residues long. V trimming: 7 bases; J trimming: 5 bases; junction bases outside the gene matches: 9. The germline V gene has CDR1 LNHDA and CDR2 SQIVND (reference sequence). Written as DNA, the CDR3 is TGTGCCAGTACCCCACTAGCGGGCCTGCACAATGAGCAGTTCTTC. This sequence encodes CASTPLAGLHNEQFF.

CDR3 nucleotide sequence: TGTGCCAGCAGCTCACAGGGTTCGGAAACTGAAGCTTTCTTT. Protein: CASSSQGSETEAFF. The chain links TRBV7-3 to TRBJ1-1; D may be TRBD1 (6 bases). Trimming stripped 4 bases from V and 5 bases from J, with 14 bases between. Per the germline V gene, CDR1 is SGHTA and CDR2 is FQGTGA. This CDR3 is built from 14 residues.

As to this clone: One junction end does not reproduce the germline sequence, and a read error may be involved. V is TRBV4-3 and J is TRBJ2-7; 7 bases are a match to TRBD1. Germline V CDR1 and CDR2: LGHNA, YSLEER. CDR3 size: 16 residues. CDR3 residues: CASGQDWDSLPYEQYF. CDR3 nucleotides: TGCGCCAGCGGCCAAGATTGGGACAGTCTGCCCTACGAGCAGTACTTC.

This clone was picked up one time. The chain joins TRBV2 to TRBJ1-1; D is unclear. Germline V CDR1 and CDR2: SNHLY, FYNNEI. This CDR3 contains 15 residues. Trimming removed 4 bases at V and 5 bases at J, with 17 bases between. Here the CDR3 DNA reads TGTGCCAGCAGTGTGGAGGGTACCAGAATAACTGAAGCTTTCTTT. Translating gives CASSVEGTRITEAFF.

The chain employs TRBV25-1 and TRBJ1-1, with TRBD1 matching 7 bases. Unmatched junction bases numbered 11, after V lost 1 base and J lost 3 bases. This CDR3 contains 17 residues. Germline assignment: CDR1 MGHDK and CDR2 SYGVNS. The CDR3 region has the DNA TGTGCCAGCAGTGAATCGGGGACAGTAAGGTCCGACACTGAAGCTTTCTTT. It specifies CASSESGTVRSDTEAFF.

This rearrangement joins TRBV7-3 to TRBJ2-3; 9 bases agree with TRBD2. The CDR3 totals 18 residues. Germline CDR1 reads SGHTA; CDR2 reads FQGTGA. The ends lost 1 base at V and 2 bases at J; junction bases unmatched: 10. The CDR3 DNA follows: TGTGCCAGCAGCTTAAACCCTTCTAGCGGGGTTTTCACAGATACGCAGTATTTT. As protein: CASSLNPSSGVFTDTQYF.

The CDR3: CASSPGVANEKLFF. In DNA form, the CDR3 reads TGCGCCAGCAGCCCGGGGGTTGCTAATGAAAAACTGTTTTTT. The chain is built from TRBV5-1 and TRBJ1-4, with TRBD1 as a possible D gene (5 bases). Germline values: CDR1 SGHRS, CDR2 YFSETQ. The V gene lost 4 bases and the J gene lost 3 bases, with 10 bases spanning the gap. This CDR3 has 14 residues.

This clone was observed a single time. The chain has TRBV6-2 or TRBV6-3 and TRBJ1-5; D is unclear. Germline V gene data show CDR1 as MNHEY and CDR2 as SVGEGT. The length of the CDR3 is 13 residues. V lost 5 bases to trimming and J lost 5 bases, with 10 bases between them. CDR3 DNA: TGTGCCAGCAGTCAACGCGGGGATCAGCCCCAGCATTTT. Its protein product is CASSQRGDQPQHF.

The DNA for the CDR3 is TGCGCCAGCAGCTCAACAGGGTCGAGCTCCTACGAGCAGTACTTC. Translation: CASSSTGSSSYEQYF. V gene TRBV5-1 combines with J gene TRBJ2-7; D is perhaps TRBD1 (6 bases). V dropped 3 bases and J dropped 0 bases, with 13 bases sitting between them. Germline V gene lookup returns CDR1 SGHRS and CDR2 YFSETQ. The CDR3 is 15 amino acids.

CDR3 DNA: TGTGCCAGCAGTCCCGGGACAACGAACACCGGGGAGCTGTTTTTT. This encodes CASSPGTTNTGELFF. This chain uses TRBV6-5 with TRBJ2-2, with D possibly being TRBD1 (6 bases). From germline, CDR1 is MNHEY and CDR2 SVGAGI. CDR3 length equals 15 residues. Trimming cost V 5 bases and J 0 bases, with 10 bases left between them.

The chain joins TRBV7-2 to TRBJ2-7; 13 nucleotides agree with TRBD2. The ends lost 5 bases at V and 0 bases at J; junction bases unmatched: 4. Germline V gene sequence: CDR1 SGHTA, CDR2 FQGNSA. CDR3 size: 16 residues. CDR3 protein: CASSPGLAGSSYEQYF. The CDR3 DNA is TGTGCCAGCAGCCCGGGACTAGCGGGGAGCTCCTACGAGCAGTACTTC.

The J gene is TRBJ1-2, the V gene TRBV5-5, with a tentative D call TRBD1 (5 bases). Trimming took off 0 bases at V and 4 bases at J, with 13 bases between the two ends. The germline gives CDR1 SGHKS, CDR2 YYEKEE (reference sequence). The CDR3 covers 15 residues. This CDR3 is CASSLGNRILYGYTF. In nucleotides, the CDR3 is TGTGCCAGCAGCTTGGGAAACAGGATACTCTATGGCTACACCTTC. Full variable domain (remainder filled in from reference TRBV5-5 and TRBJ1-2): DAGVTQSPTHLIKTRGQQVTLRCSPISGHKSVSWYQQVLGQGPQFIFQYYEKEERGRGNFPDRFSARQFPNYSSELNVNALLLGDSALYLCASSLGNRILYGYTFGSGTRLTVV.

This clone was counted a single time. The rearrangement uses TRBV3-1 (or the pseudogene TRBV3-2) and TRBJ1-4; D is ambiguous. The CDR3 spans 15 residues. V lost 0 bases, J lost 8 bases, and 13 bases lay in between. Germline V CDR1 and CDR2: LGHDT, YNNKEL (reference sequence). The CDR3 DNA is TGTGCCAGCAGCCAAGATCCGGGAAGAGAGGAAAAACTGTTTTTT. Protein sequence: CASSQDPGREEKLFF.

The chain joins TRBV12-3 or TRBV12-4 to TRBJ2-3; no firm D call. Trimming shortened V by 5 bases and J by 3 bases, and 9 bases separated the two germline ends. The CDR3 contains 13 residues. CDR3 sequence: CASSPARTDTQYF. CDR3 bases: TGTGCCAGCAGTCCCGCGAGGACAGATACGCAGTATTTT.

This clone was seen only once. The V gene is TRBV5-1, the J gene TRBJ2-7; 8 bases are shared with TRBD2. Germline V CDR1 and CDR2: SGHRS, YFSETQ. The CDR3 length is 15 residues. With V trimmed by 4 bases and J by 4 bases, 10 bases remained unmatched. This CDR3 is CASSPGTSYLYEQYF. CDR3 DNA sequence: TGCGCCAGCAGCCCCGGGACTAGTTACTTATACGAGCAGTACTTC.

J is TRBJ2-7 and V is TRBV11-2, with 14 bases that match TRBD2. The V gene end was trimmed by 5 bases and the J gene end by 7 bases; junction bases not matched to a gene: 13. CDR3 length equals 17 residues. The germline CDR1 and CDR2 sequences are SGHAT and FQNNGV. The CDR3 sequence is CASSPAPGLAGDGEQYF. The CDR3 nucleotides read TGTGCCAGCAGCCCCGCCCCGGGACTAGCGGGAGACGGTGAGCAGTACTTC.

This chain links TRBV3-1 (or the pseudogene TRBV3-2) with TRBJ1-2; D gene uncertain. V lost 1 base and J lost 4, with 16 bases in between. This CDR3 spans 16 amino acids. Germline loops: CDR1 LGHDT, CDR2 YNNKEL (reference sequence). The CDR3 DNA reads as TGTGCCAGCAGCCAAGGCGAGACGCTCCGGGTCTATGGCTACACCTTC. Protein sequence: CASSQGETLRVYGYTF.

The rearrangement links TRBV15 to TRBJ1-2; 12 nucleotides line up with TRBD1. CDR1 LNHNV and CDR2 YYDKDF come from the germline V gene (reference sequence). The trim removed 5 bases at V and 5 bases at J, leaving 6 bases unmatched. The CDR3 sequence is 15 residues long. Here the CDR3 DNA reads TGTGCCACCAGCGCCCGGGACAGGGGGCGTTATGGCTACACCTTC. The encoded protein is CATSARDRGRYGYTF.

This clone was seen more than once but under ten times. The CDR3 DNA follows: TGTGCCAGCAGTTTAGTTTTCCTAAATGAGCAGTTCTTC. This codes for CASSLVFLNEQFF. V gene TRBV12-3 or TRBV12-4 combines with J gene TRBJ2-1, with D hard to call. V was pared by 1 base and J by 7 bases, with 8 bases between. The CDR3 sequence is 13 residues long.

The CDR3 spells CASTSGQGSYEQYF. DNA for the CDR3: TGCGCCAGCACCTCCGGACAGGGTAGCTACGAGCAGTACTTC. The J gene is TRBJ2-7, the V gene TRBV4-1; 8 bases line up with TRBD1. The CDR3 is made up of 14 amino acids. Germline assignment: CDR1 MGHRA and CDR2 YSYEKL. J lost 3 bases, V lost 7 bases, and 8 bases had no gene match.

V gene TRBV11-2 combines with J gene TRBJ2-7; the D is unclear. This CDR3 comprises 11 residues. V lost 5 bases to trimming and J lost 4 bases, with 6 bases between them. Germline V CDR1 and CDR2: SGHAT, FQNNGV. The CDR3 reads CASSQAYEQYF. DNA for the CDR3: TGTGCCAGCAGCCAGGCGTACGAGCAGTACTTC.

This chain uses TRBV7-6 with TRBJ1-5; D not resolved. The V and J ends lost 5 bases and 4 bases respectively, with 6 bases between them. This CDR3 is built from 12 residues. Germline loops: CDR1 SGHVS, CDR2 FNYEAQ. The chain's CDR3 is CASSPLNQPQHF. The DNA for the CDR3 is TGTGCCAGCAGCCCCTTAAATCAGCCCCAGCATTTT.

Only a few counts were recorded for this clone. This rearrangement joins TRBV5-1 to TRBJ1-5; 7 bases agree with TRBD1. Germline V gives CDR1 SGHRS, CDR2 YFSETQ. V shed 4 bases, J shed 6 bases, and the junction held 7 bases outside the gene matches. The CDR3 totals 14 residues. The DNA of the CDR3 is TGCGCCAGCAGCCAGACAGGGCAAGGTCAGCCCCAGCATTTT. It yields the protein CASSQTGQGQPQHF. The whole variable domain, filled in from reference TRBV5-1 and TRBJ1-5, reads KAGVTQTPRYLIKTRGQQVTLSCSPISGHRSVSWYQQTPGQGLQFLFEYFSETQRNKGNFPGRFSGRQFSNSRSEMNVSTLELGDSALYLCASSQTGQGQPQHFGDGTRLSIL.

V and J are TRBV11-2 and TRBJ1-1; unclear D gene. Trimming took 1 base from V and 8 from J, leaving 11 bases between them. There are 13 residues in the CDR3. The germline gives CDR1 SGHAT, CDR2 FQNNGV. CDR3 residues: CASSLGYTFEAFF. In DNA form, the CDR3 reads TGTGCCAGCAGCTTAGGTTACACCTTCGAAGCTTTCTTT.

The V and J genes are TRBV7-6 and TRBJ2-3, with a weak D call TRBD1 (5 bases). Germline-derived CDR1 and CDR2 are SGHVS and FNYEAQ. CDR3 length equals 14 residues. V shed 2 bases and J shed 1 base, with 7 bases lying between them. CDR3 loop: CASSLRGGTDTQYF. CDR3 bases: TGTGCCAGCAGCTTAAGGGGTGGCACAGATACGCAGTATTTT.